This T cell receptor (beta chain) comes out of a study of T cells after yellow fever vaccination. Study-wide context: When fractions had low cell numbers, they were prepared with SMART-Seq v4 Ultra Low Input.

TCRdb analysed the 5' RACE reads with MiXCR anew, one entry per CDR3 protein. The sample has approximately 550,000 distinct CDR3 sequences, about a fifth seen once; the top ten hold more than 13%. Overall study findings and caveats: A secondary response was less intense yet reached its peak sooner, at day 5 versus 15. The presence of abundant clonotypes contaminating from the bulk population was possible in FACS-sorted repertoires.

From germline, CDR1 is SGHAT and CDR2 FQNNGV. This CDR3 contains 13 residues. The sample holds many counts of this clonotype. As yet, its antigen is unknown. One end of the junction fails to match germline, which may point to a read error. The genes are TRBV11-2 and TRBJ1-1; D gene ambiguous. The source is a man aged 30 to 39 who received the YFV17D yellow fever vaccine. Sequencing was performed on PBMCs, taken 15 days after the yellow fever booster vaccination. The CDR3 protein is CASSFSENTEAFF. Here the CDR3 DNA reads TGCGCCAGCAGCTTCTCTGAGAACACTGAAGCTTTCTTT. Full variable domain (rest looked up from reference TRBV11-2 and TRBJ1-1): EAGVAQSPRYKIIEKRQSVAFWCNPISGHATLYWYQQILGQGPKLLIQFQNNGVVDDSQLPKDRFSAERLKGVDSTLKIQPAKLEDSAVYLCASSFSENTEAFFGQGTRLTVV.